The 23 T cell receptor beta chains below come from one sample, sequenced in a study of cytomegalovirus exposure and HLA in healthy donors. The primer mix had 60 Vbeta and 13 Jbeta primers. Sequencing used immunoSEQ multiplex PCR; TCRdb keeps in-frame clones, though not all of them. The sample includes 110,000 to 150,000 clones. Sequenced sample: PBMCs. Receptors originate from a woman younger than 35 in good health and CMV-seronegative.

The chain recombines TRBV12-5 with TRBJ1-5; the D is unclear. CDR1 is LGHNT, CDR2 FRNRAP, per germline. This CDR3 has 14 amino acids. V gave up 1 base and J gave up 4 bases, with 8 bases separating them. The CDR3 region has the DNA TGTGCTAGTGGTTTGGACCGAGTAAATCAGCCCCAGCATTTT. Translating gives CASGLDRVNQPQHF.

The V and J genes are TRBV5-1 and TRBJ2-1, with D maybe TRBD2 (6 bases). Trimming removed 4 bases at V and 1 base at J, with 21 bases between. This CDR3 region has 18 residues. Per the germline V gene, CDR1 is SGHRS and CDR2 is YFSETQ. This CDR3 reads CASSRTGTGSSSYNEQFF. The CDR3 nucleotides are TGCGCCAGCAGCCGGACCGGGACTGGTTCCTCATCCTACAATGAGCAGTTCTTC.

This chain uses TRBV7-2 with TRBJ2-1; the match to TRBD2 covers 8 bases. The CDR3 consists of 15 residues. With V trimmed by 0 bases and J by 4 bases, 2 bases remained unmatched. Germline CDR1 SGHTA, CDR2 FQGNSA. CDR3 in amino acids: CASSLASGVYNEQFF. The DNA of the CDR3 is TGTGCCAGCAGCTTAGCTAGCGGGGTGTACAATGAGCAGTTCTTC.

Of note for this clone: Within the sample, other DNA sequences also encode this same CDR3. The chain is built from TRBV12-5 and TRBJ2-2; 9 bases are a match to TRBD2. The CDR3 has 17 residues. The junction had 14 bases not matched to a gene; V was cut back by 6 bases and J by 6 bases. Germline CDR1 and CDR2: LGHNT and FRNRAP. The chain's CDR3 is CASGSLLGTSRSGELFF. The CDR3 nucleotides read TGTGCTAGTGGCTCTCTCCTGGGGACTAGCCGGTCCGGGGAGCTGTTTTTT.

The J gene is TRBJ1-1, the V gene TRBV19; 9 bases agree with TRBD1. V shed 6 bases, J shed 1 base, and the junction held 3 bases outside the gene matches. CDR1 and CDR2 (germline): LNHDA, SQIVND (reference sequence). The CDR3 is 14 residues long. The CDR3 DNA is TGTGCCAGTAGAGACAGGGGGTGGAACACTGAAGCTTTCTTT. Protein product: CASRDRGWNTEAFF.

The J gene is TRBJ2-7, the V gene TRBV6-5; D is undetermined. Trimming took off 6 bases at V and 7 bases at J, with 22 bases between the two ends. This CDR3 has 15 amino acids. Germline CDR1 reads MNHEY; CDR2 reads SVGAGI. CDR3: CASSPSRVPPGEQYV. The CDR3 nucleotides are TGTGCCAGCAGCCCAAGTCGGGTCCCGCCGGGTGAGCAGTACGTC.

The chain has TRBV6-4 and TRBJ2-2; weak D call: TRBD1 (5 bases). V lost 5 bases to trimming and J lost 0 bases, with 13 bases between them. The CDR3 runs 16 residues. Germline lookup yields CDR1 MRHNA and CDR2 SNTAGT. The CDR3 DNA follows: TGTGCCAGCAGTCCAAGGGGCCCCCCGAACACCGGGGAGCTGTTTTTT. As protein: CASSPRGPPNTGELFF.

The DNA of the CDR3 is TGCGCCAGCGGAGGGACTAGCGGAAACACCGGGGAGCTGTTTTTT. Translation gives CASGGTSGNTGELFF. The J gene is TRBJ2-2, the V gene TRBV5-1, with 11 bases fitting TRBD2. J gave up 2 bases and V 7 bases, and 4 bases lay outside the gene matches. The CDR3 length is 15 residues. CDR1 and CDR2 (germline): SGHRS, YFSETQ. The whole variable domain, filled in from reference TRBV5-1 and TRBJ2-2, reads KAGVTQTPRYLIKTRGQQVTLSCSPISGHRSVSWYQQTPGQGLQFLFEYFSETQRNKGNFPGRFSGRQFSNSRSEMNVSTLELGDSALYLCASGGTSGNTGELFFGEGSRLTVL.

The rearrangement uses TRBV7-8 and TRBJ2-3; 9 positions agree with TRBD2. There are 16 residues in the CDR3. V lost 5 bases and J lost 7; bases outside the gene matches: 13. Germline CDR1 is SGHVS and CDR2 is FQNEAQ. This CDR3 reads CASSPGSGRTRNTQYF. In nucleotides, the CDR3 is TGTGCCAGCAGCCCAGGGAGCGGGAGGACGAGAAATACGCAGTATTTT.

The rearrangement joins TRBV10-3 to TRBJ1-2, with 8 bases identical to TRBD1. V was pared by 0 bases and J by 5 bases, with 2 bases of the junction left unmatched. This CDR3 region has 14 residues. The germline V gene encodes CDR1 ENHRY and CDR2 SYGVKD. CDR3 protein: CAISESGTGYGYTF. CDR3 coding DNA: TGTGCCATCAGTGAGTCCGGGACAGGATATGGCTACACCTTC.

The rearrangement uses TRBV27 and TRBJ1-1; TRBD1 matches 7 bases. Losses at the gene ends were 7 bases for V and 2 bases for J; bases not matched to a gene: 7. There are 14 residues in the CDR3. CDR1 is MNHEY and CDR2 is SMNVEV in the germline V gene (reference sequence). DNA for the CDR3: TGTGCCAGCACTAAGGGGGACAGAAACACTGAAGCTTTCTTT. Protein product: CASTKGDRNTEAFF.

The rearrangement joins TRBV4-3 to TRBJ2-2, with a weak D call TRBD2 (6 bases). CDR1 is LGHNA and CDR2 is YSLEER in the germline V gene. This CDR3 region has 15 residues. The V end lost 0 bases, the J end lost 5 bases, and 10 bases lay between the germline ends. CDR3 in DNA: TGCGCCAGCAGCCAAGAATCGGGAGTTACCGGGGAGCTGTTTTTT. Its protein product is CASSQESGVTGELFF.

This rearrangement joins TRBV2 to TRBJ2-5, with TRBD2 as a possible D gene (5 bases). Germline V gene data show CDR1 as SNHLY and CDR2 as FYNNEI. Trimming shortened V by 7 bases and J by 3 bases, and 12 bases separated the two germline ends. The CDR3 runs to 13 residues. The CDR3 DNA reads TGTGCCAGCACCCCCCCGCGGGAAGAGACCCAGTACTTC. Its protein is CASTPPREETQYF.

The chain is built from TRBV10-3 and TRBJ2-2; 11 bases are shared with TRBD1. Germline V CDR1 and CDR2: ENHRY, SYGVKD. Germline trimming cut 3 bases from V and 2 bases from J; bases unmatched to any gene: 8. CDR3 length: 18 residues. This chain's CDR3 is CAISDHGQGAVNTGELFF. The CDR3, as DNA: TGTGCCATCAGTGACCATGGACAGGGGGCCGTAAACACCGGGGAGCTGTTTTTT.

The rearrangement joins TRBV9 to TRBJ2-7, with a tentative D call TRBD2 (6 bases). V lost 2 bases to trimming and J lost 0 bases, with 9 bases between them. The CDR3 totals 14 residues. The germline V gene encodes CDR1 SGDLS and CDR2 YYNGEE. CDR3 in DNA: TGTGCCAGCAGCGTGAGCGGGTTCTCCTACGAGCAGTACTTC. Protein sequence: CASSVSGFSYEQYF.

This clone is called medium-sized based on its frequency. The rearrangement joins TRBV19 to TRBJ1-1; D is undetermined. The germline V gene has CDR1 LNHDA and CDR2 SQIVND (reference sequence). This CDR3 contains 14 residues. Trimming left V 0 bases short and J 5 bases short, with 10 bases between. The CDR3 spells CASSIDTWRTEAFF. The CDR3 DNA sequence: TGTGCCAGTAGTATAGACACTTGGAGGACTGAAGCTTTCTTT.

The chain uses TRBV5-1 and TRBJ2-7; D gene uncertain. CDR1 is SGHRS and CDR2 is YFSETQ in the germline V gene. The V gene lost 2 bases and the J gene lost 2 bases, with 14 bases spanning the gap. The CDR3 has 15 residues. The DNA for the CDR3 is TGCGCCAGCAGCTTACATCGTGGAGAAGCCTACGAGCAGTACTTC. Its protein is CASSLHRGEAYEQYF.

The chain carries TRBV4-2 and TRBJ1-6; 7 bases match TRBD1. This CDR3 has 15 amino acids. CDR1 is LGHNA and CDR2 is YNFKEQ in the germline V gene. The trim removed 3 bases at V and 7 bases at J, leaving 6 bases unmatched. CDR3 in DNA: TGTGCCAGCAGCCACCCGACAGGGTCGAATTCACCCCTCCACTTT. This sequence encodes CASSHPTGSNSPLHF.

The chain recombines TRBV7-9 with TRBJ2-1; D call uncertain. The germline gives CDR1 SEHNR, CDR2 FQNEAQ (reference sequence). Trimming shortened V by 5 bases and J by 9 bases, and 17 bases separated the two germline ends. The CDR3 loop spans 14 amino acids. In nucleotides, the CDR3 is TGTGCCAGCAGCCACCAGCAGGAAGGCGTTGAGCAGTTCTTC. This encodes CASSHQQEGVEQFF.

The chain employs TRBV18 and TRBJ1-4; D is ambiguous. V shed 7 bases and J shed 4 bases, with 13 bases lying between them. The CDR3 is made up of 14 amino acids. The germline gives CDR1 KGHSH, CDR2 LQKENI. DNA of the CDR3: TGTGCCAGCTACCGCGGGCAAGATAATGAAAAACTGTTTTTT. Translating gives CASYRGQDNEKLFF.

In terms of frequency, this clone is medium-sized. This rearrangement joins TRBV6-4 to TRBJ2-3, with TRBD1 matching over 10 bases. CDR1 is MRHNA, CDR2 SNTAGT, per germline. The CDR3 totals 15 residues. V lost 2 bases and J lost 1; bases outside the gene matches: 0. The CDR3 bases are TGTGCCAGCAGTGACGGGACAGGGGGCACAGATACGCAGTATTTT. Translating it yields CASSDGTGGTDTQYF.

The gene calls are TRBV18 and TRBJ2-7; D unclear. The CDR3 sequence is 14 residues long. Between the trimmed V and J ends, which lost 1 base and 4 bases, there was a span of 11 bases. Germline CDR1 reads KGHSH; CDR2 reads LQKENI. CDR3 residues: CASSPQGVRYEQYF. CDR3 nucleotide sequence: TGTGCCAGCTCACCACAAGGAGTTCGGTACGAGCAGTACTTC.

V and J are TRBV6-6 and TRBJ1-5; a possible D gene is TRBD1 (6 bases). V was pared by 6 bases and J by 7 bases, with 13 bases between. Germline CDR1 MNHNY, CDR2 SVGAGI (reference sequence). CDR3 length: 13 amino acids. The CDR3 loop reads CASRQGPSQPQHF. In DNA, the CDR3 is TGTGCCAGCAGACAGGGCCCCAGCCAGCCCCAGCATTTT.